Below are 5 T cell receptor beta chains sequenced from a single sample in a study of identifying expanded T cells in peripheral blood (dated by TCRdb to the late 2010s). Library prep was done by the immunoSEQ multiplex PCR assay. The immuneACCESS repertoire file appears here via TCRdb, limited to in-frame rearrangements. These files lack a portion of the clones; in checked studies, under half of the deficit traces to unresolved V genes, and the cause of the others is not known. Within this sample are 90,000 to 100,000 clones, with roughly 87% of them counted one time only. Approximately 5.4% of the sample belongs to the ten largest clones. Sequencing was done on a sample of blood. These receptors came from a person aged 18-69 years in good health.

The genes are TRBV29-1 and TRBJ1-1; 7 positions agree with TRBD1. From germline, CDR1 is SQVTM and CDR2 ANQGSEA. V lost 4 bases and J lost 0; bases outside the gene matches: 8. The CDR3 spans 15 residues. The CDR3 coding sequence is TGCAGCGTTGGGAGGACAGGCGTGATGAACACTGAAGCTTTCTTT. Translated, it gives CSVGRTGVMNTEAFF. The complete variable domain, with remaining parts taken from reference TRBV29-1 and TRBJ1-1, reads SAVISQKPSRDICQRGTSLTIQCQVDSQVTMMFWYRQQPGQSLTLIATANQGSEATYESGFVIDKFPISRPNLTFSTLTVSNMSPEDSSIYLCSVGRTGVMNTEAFFGQGTRLTVV.

The J gene is TRBJ1-4, the V gene TRBV6-5; 8 nucleotides agree with TRBD1. The germline gives CDR1 MNHEY, CDR2 SVGAGI. J lost 5 bases, V lost 5 bases, and 7 bases had no gene match. This CDR3 contains 15 residues. CDR3 loop: CASSPTGTGNEKLFF. In DNA, the CDR3 is TGTGCCAGCAGTCCGACCGGGACAGGCAATGAAAAACTGTTTTTT.

This sequence joins TRBV7-2 and TRBJ1-2, with TRBD1 as a possible D gene (6 bases). The CDR3 covers 14 residues. The ends were cut back, 1 base at V and 1 base at J, with 7 bases in the middle. From germline, CDR1 is SGHTA and CDR2 FQGNSA. Here the CDR3 DNA reads TGTGCCAGCAGCTTAGGAGGGGGTAACTATGGCTACACCTTC. Residues: CASSLGGGNYGYTF.

The V gene is TRBV7-2, the J gene TRBJ2-5, with D possibly matching TRBD2 (5 bases). CDR3 size: 13 residues. V was clipped by 2 bases and J by 5 bases, with 9 bases between them. Germline CDR1 reads SGHTA; CDR2 reads FQGNSA. CDR3 nucleotide sequence: TGTGCCAGCAGCTTACAAGAGCGGGAGACCCAGTACTTC. Translated, it gives CASSLQERETQYF.

V is TRBV9 and J is TRBJ1-3; TRBD1 is a possible D gene (5 bases). Germline assignment: CDR1 SGDLS and CDR2 YYNGEE. V was cut by 0 bases and J by 1 base, with 17 bases left in between. This CDR3 has 18 residues. CDR3 in DNA: TGTGCCAGCAGCGTAGCCCCAGTCGGGGGAGTTTCTGGAAACACCATATATTTT. Its protein is CASSVAPVGGVSGNTIYF.